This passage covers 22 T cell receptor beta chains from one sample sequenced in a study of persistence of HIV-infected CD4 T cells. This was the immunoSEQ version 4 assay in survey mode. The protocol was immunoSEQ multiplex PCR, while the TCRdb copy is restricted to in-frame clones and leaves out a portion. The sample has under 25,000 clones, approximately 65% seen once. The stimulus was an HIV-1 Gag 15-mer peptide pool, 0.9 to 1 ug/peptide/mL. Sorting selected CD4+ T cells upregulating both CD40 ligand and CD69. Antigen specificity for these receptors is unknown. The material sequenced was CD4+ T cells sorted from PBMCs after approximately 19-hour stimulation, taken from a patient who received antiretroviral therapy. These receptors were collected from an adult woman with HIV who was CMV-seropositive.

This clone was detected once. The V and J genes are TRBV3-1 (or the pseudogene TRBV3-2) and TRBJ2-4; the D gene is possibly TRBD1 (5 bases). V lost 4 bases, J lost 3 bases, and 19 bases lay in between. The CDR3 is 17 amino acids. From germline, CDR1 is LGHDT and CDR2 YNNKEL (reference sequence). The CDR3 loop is CASSPMTEGEVKNIQYF. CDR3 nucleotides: TGTGCCAGCAGCCCAATGACAGAAGGGGAAGTCAAAAACATTCAGTACTTC.

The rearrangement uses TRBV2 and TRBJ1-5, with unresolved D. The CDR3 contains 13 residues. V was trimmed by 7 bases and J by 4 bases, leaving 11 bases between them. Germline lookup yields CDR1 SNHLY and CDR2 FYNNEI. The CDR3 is CASMKGGNQPQHF. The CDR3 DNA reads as TGTGCCAGCATGAAGGGAGGGAATCAGCCCCAGCATTTT.

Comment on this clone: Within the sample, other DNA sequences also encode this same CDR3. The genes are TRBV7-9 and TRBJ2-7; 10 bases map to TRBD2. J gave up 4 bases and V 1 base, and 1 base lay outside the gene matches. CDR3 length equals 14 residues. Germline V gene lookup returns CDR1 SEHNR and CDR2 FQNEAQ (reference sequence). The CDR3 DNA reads TGTGCCAGCAGCTTAGGGGGACTAGCGTACGAGCAGTACTTC. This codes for CASSLGGLAYEQYF.

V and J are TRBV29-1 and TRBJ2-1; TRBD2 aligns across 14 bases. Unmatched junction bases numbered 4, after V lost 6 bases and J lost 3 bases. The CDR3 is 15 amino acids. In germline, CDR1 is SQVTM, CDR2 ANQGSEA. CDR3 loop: CSVGTSGGFYNEQFF. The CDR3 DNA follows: TGCAGCGTAGGGACTAGCGGGGGCTTCTACAATGAGCAGTTCTTC.

Here the CDR3 DNA reads TGTGCCAGCAGCCTACAGCAGGAGGACTACGAGCAGTACGTC. It encodes CASSLQQEDYEQYV. V usage is TRBV7-3 and J usage is TRBJ2-7; weak D call: TRBD2 (5 bases). The germline V gene has CDR1 SGHTA and CDR2 FQGTGA. The CDR3 is 14 residues long. Trimming removed 5 bases from V and 3 bases from J, with 14 bases in between.

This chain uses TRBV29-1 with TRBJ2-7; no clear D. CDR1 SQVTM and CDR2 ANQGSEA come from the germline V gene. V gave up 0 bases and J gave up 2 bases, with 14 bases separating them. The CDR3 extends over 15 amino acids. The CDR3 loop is CSVEDNDRTPYEQYF. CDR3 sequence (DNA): TGCAGCGTTGAAGATAACGACCGAACACCCTACGAGCAGTACTTC.

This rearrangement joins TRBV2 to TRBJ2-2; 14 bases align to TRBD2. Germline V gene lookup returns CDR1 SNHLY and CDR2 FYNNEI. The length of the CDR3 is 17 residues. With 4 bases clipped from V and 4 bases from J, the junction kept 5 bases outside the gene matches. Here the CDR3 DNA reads TGTGCCAGCAGTGTGACTAGCGGGGGGGCTAGCACCGGGGAGCTGTTTTTT. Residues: CASSVTSGGASTGELFF.

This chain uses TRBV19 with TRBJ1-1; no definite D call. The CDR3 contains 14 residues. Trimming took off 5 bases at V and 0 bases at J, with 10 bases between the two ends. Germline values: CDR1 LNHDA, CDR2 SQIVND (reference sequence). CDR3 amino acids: CASSRADMNTEAFF. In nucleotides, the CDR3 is TGTGCCAGTAGTCGTGCAGATATGAACACTGAAGCTTTCTTT.

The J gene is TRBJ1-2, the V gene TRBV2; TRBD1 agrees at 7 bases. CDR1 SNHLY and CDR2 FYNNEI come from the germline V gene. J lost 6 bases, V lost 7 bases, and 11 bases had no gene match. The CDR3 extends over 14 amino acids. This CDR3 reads CASTYVTGDHGYTF. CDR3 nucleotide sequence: TGTGCCAGCACCTACGTAACAGGGGACCATGGCTACACCTTC. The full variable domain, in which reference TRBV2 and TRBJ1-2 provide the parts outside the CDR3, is EPEVTQTPSHQVTQMGQEVILRCVPISNHLYFYWYRQILGQKVEFLVSFYNNEISEKSEIFDDQFSVERPDGSNFTLKIRSTKLEDSAMYFCASTYVTGDHGYTFGSGTRLTVV.

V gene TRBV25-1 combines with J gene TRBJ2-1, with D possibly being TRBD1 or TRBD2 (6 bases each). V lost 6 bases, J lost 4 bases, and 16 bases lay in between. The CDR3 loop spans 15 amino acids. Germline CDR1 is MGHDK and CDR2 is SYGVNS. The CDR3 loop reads CASRAPRGRYNEQFF. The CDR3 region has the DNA TGTGCCAGCAGGGCCCCCCGGGGGCGGTACAATGAGCAGTTCTTC.

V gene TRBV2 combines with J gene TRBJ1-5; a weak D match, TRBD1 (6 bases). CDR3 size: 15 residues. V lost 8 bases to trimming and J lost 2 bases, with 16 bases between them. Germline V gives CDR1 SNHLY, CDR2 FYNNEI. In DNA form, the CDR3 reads TGTGCCAGCCGAGCCGGTCAGGGGCGCAATCAGCCCCAGCATTTT. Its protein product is CASRAGQGRNQPQHF.

The CDR3, as DNA: TGTGCCAGCAGTGAAGGCCACTCTGGAAACACCATATATTTT. Its protein is CASSEGHSGNTIYF. The chain recombines TRBV6-1 with TRBJ1-3; no clear D. The CDR3 has 14 amino acids. Germline CDR1 reads MNHNS; CDR2 reads SASEGT. Trimming removed 1 base from V and 0 bases from J, with 4 bases in between.

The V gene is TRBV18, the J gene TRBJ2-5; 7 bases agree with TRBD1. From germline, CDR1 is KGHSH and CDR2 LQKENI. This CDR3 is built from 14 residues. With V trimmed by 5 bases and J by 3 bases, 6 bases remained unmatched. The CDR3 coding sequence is TGTGCCAGCTCAGGAACCGGGACAGAAGAGACCCAGTACTTC. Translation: CASSGTGTEETQYF.

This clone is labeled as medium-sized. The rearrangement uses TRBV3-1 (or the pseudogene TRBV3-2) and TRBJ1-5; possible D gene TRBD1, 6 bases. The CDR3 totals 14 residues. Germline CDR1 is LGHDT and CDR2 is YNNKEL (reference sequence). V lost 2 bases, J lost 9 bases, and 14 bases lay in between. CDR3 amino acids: CASSQRTDGAPQHF. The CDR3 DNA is TGTGCCAGCAGCCAACGGACAGATGGCGCGCCCCAGCATTTT.

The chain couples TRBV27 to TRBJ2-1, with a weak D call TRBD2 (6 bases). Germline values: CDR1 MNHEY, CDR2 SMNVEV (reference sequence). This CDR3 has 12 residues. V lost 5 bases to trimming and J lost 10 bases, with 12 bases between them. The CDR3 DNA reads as TGTGCCAGCAGTCCCCGGCGGGGAGAGCAGTTCTTC. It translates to CASSPRRGEQFF.

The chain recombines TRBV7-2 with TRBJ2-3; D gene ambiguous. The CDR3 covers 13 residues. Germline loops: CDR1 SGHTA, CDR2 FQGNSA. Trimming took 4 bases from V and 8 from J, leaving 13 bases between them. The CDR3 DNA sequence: TGTGCCAGCAGCTCATCCCCCATGGGTACGCAGTATTTT. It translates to CASSSSPMGTQYF.

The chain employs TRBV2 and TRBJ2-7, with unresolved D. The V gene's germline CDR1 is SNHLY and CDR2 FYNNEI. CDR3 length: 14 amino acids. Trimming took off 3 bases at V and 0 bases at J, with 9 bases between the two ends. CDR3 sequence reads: CASSEQARSYEQYV. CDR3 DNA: TGTGCCAGCAGTGAGCAGGCCCGCTCCTACGAGCAGTACGTC.

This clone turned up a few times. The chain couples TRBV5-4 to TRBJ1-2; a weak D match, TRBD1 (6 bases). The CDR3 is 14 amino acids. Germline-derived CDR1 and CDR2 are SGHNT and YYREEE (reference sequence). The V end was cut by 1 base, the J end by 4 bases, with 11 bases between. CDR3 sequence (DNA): TGTGCCAGCAGCTTGAAACAGGGAAGCTATGGCTACACCTTC. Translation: CASSLKQGSYGYTF.

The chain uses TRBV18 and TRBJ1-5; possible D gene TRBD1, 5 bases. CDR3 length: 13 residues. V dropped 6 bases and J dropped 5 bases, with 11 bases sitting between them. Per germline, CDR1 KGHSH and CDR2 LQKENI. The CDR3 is CASSGGGDQPQHF. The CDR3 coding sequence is TGTGCCAGCTCTGGGGGGGGAGATCAGCCCCAGCATTTT.

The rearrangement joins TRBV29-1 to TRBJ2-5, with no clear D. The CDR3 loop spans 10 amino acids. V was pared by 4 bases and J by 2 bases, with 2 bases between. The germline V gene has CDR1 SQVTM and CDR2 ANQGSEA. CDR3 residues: CSVGQETQYF. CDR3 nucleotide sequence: TGCAGCGTTGGTCAAGAGACCCAGTACTTC.

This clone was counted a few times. In DNA form, the CDR3 reads TGTGCCAGCAGTAAAAGGGCTAGCGGGGGCGATGAGCAGTTCTTC. Residues: CASSKRASGGDEQFF. The V call is TRBV2, the J call TRBJ2-1, with TRBD2 matching 10 bases. After removal of 5 bases from V and 8 bases from J, the junction contained 9 bases not matched to a gene. CDR1 is SNHLY and CDR2 is FYNNEI in the germline V gene. This CDR3 comprises 15 residues.

CDR3 DNA: TGTGCCAGTAGTCTGTTACCGGGACAGGGGAATCAGCCCCAGCATTTT. Protein: CASSLLPGQGNQPQHF. This rearrangement joins TRBV19 to TRBJ1-5, with 10 bases aligning to TRBD1. Germline lookup yields CDR1 LNHDA and CDR2 SQIVND (reference sequence). The CDR3 loop spans 16 amino acids. V was pared by 5 bases and J by 4 bases, with 8 bases of the junction left unmatched.